A selection of T cell receptor beta chains follows, all from one sample in a study of response to subunit inactivated influenza vaccine. Via MiXCR, TCRdb re-called the RT-PCR reads, giving one row per CDR3 protein. The data show more than 550,000 distinct CDR3 sequences, 12% seen once. Sequencing used PBMCs from blood, obtained on the day of vaccination. Every receptor here comes from a man in his forties or fifties who received an inactivated influenza vaccine. Both conserved end residues are part of each CDR3. The D gene is left open where the match is weak. Only part of the rows carry a size: once, few, many, or a class if the clone is expanded.

>many|TRBV12-3/TRBV12-4|14|TRBD1|TRBJ2-5
TGTGCCAGCAGTTTGCGGCAGGGGGAAGAGACCCAGTACTTC
CASSLRQGEETQYF
>few|TRBV6-2/TRBV6-3|15|NA|TRBJ2-2
TGTGCCAGCAGTTACGGCGAGACGAACACCGGGGAGCTGTTTTTT
CASSYGETNTGELFF
>NA|TRBV6-2/TRBV6-3|14|TRBD1|TRBJ2-7
TGTGCCAGCAGTACCCGGGACAGGTACTACGGGCAGTACTTC
CASSTRDRYYGQYF
>many|TRBV7-9|13|NA|TRBJ1-3
TGTGCCAGCACCCCGTGGAATGGAAACACCATATATTTT
CASTPWNGNTIYF
>NA|TRBV12-5|9|NA|TRBJ2-1
TGTGCTAACAACAATGAGCAGTTCTTC
CANNNEQFF
>few|TRBV15|16|NA|TRBJ2-1
TGTGCCACCAGCAGAGTAGGGCAGGGCTCCTACAATGAGCAGTTCTTC
CATSRVGQGSYNEQFF
>few|TRBV24-1|15|NA|TRBJ2-2
TGTGCCACCAGTGATTTTATGGCGATCCCCGGGGAGCTGTTTTTT
CATSDFMAIPGELFF
>few|TRBV30|13|NA|TRBJ2-6
TGTGCCTGGAGCCCGAGTGGGGCCAACGTCCTGACTTTC
CAWSPSGANVLTF
>few|TRBV6-5|16|TRBD1|TRBJ1-6
TGTGCCAGCAGTTACCGTGACAGGGCGGCTAATTCACCCCTCCACTTT
CASSYRDRAANSPLHF
>NA|TRBV20-1|15|NA|TRBJ1-1
TGCAGTGCTAGCAAGGGGGGGGCCATGAACACTGAAGCTTTCTTT
CSASKGGAMNTEAFF
>NA|TRBV5-4|18|TRBD2|TRBJ2-3
TGTGCCAGCAGGTGGGGACTAGCGGGAGGACGGGGCACAGATACGCAGTATTTT
CASRWGLAGGRGTDTQYF
>NA|TRBV7-9|15|NA|TRBJ1-2
TGTGCCAGCTACCCTATGGGGTTAGCTAACTATGGCTACACCTTC
CASYPMGLANYGYTF
>NA|TRBV5-1|15|NA|TRBJ1-1
TGCGCCAGCAGCTTGTATCAGGGGCGGATCACTGAAGCTTTCTTT
CASSLYQGRITEAFF
>few|TRBV5-1|16|TRBD2|TRBJ2-5
TGCGCCAGCAGGTTTCCGACTAGCAACCTTCAAGAGACCCAGTACTTC
CASRFPTSNLQETQYF
>NA|TRBV6-1|13|NA|TRBJ2-7
TGTGCCAGCGGACTGGACAACGGCAACGAGCAGTACTTC
CASGLDNGNEQYF
>NA|TRBV20-1|13|NA|TRBJ1-2
TGCAGTGCTAATTACAGGGCGGGCTATGGCTACACCTTC
CSANYRAGYGYTF
>few|TRBV7-2|14|NA|TRBJ2-3
TGTGCCAGCAGCCCCGTATCTAGCACAGATACGCAGTATTTT
CASSPVSSTDTQYF
>NA|TRBV4-1|14|NA|TRBJ1-2
TGCGCCAGCAGCCAAGACCCCAGGGCACATGGCTACACCTTC
CASSQDPRAHGYTF
>NA|TRBV5-1|17|TRBD2|TRBJ2-5
TGCGCCAGCAGCTTCCCCCCCTTAGCGGGGGCCAAAGAGACCCAGTACTTC
CASSFPPLAGAKETQYF
>NA|TRBV24-1|19|TRBD2|TRBJ2-7
TGTGCCACCAGTGATTTGGAGCGGGAGAGTATCCGGGGGCCCTACGAGCAGTACTTC
CATSDLERESIRGPYEQYF
>few|TRBV10-3|13|NA|TRBJ2-3
TGTGCCATCAGGGGAACGGGCACAGATACGCAGTATTTT
CAIRGTGTDTQYF
>few|TRBV29-1|14|NA|TRBJ2-5
TGCAGCGTTGAAGATCCGGGGGCCGAGGAGACCCAGTACTTC
CSVEDPGAEETQYF
>many|TRBV7-9|16|TRBD2|TRBJ2-1
TGTGCCAGCAGCCCGCCTGGGCGGGGGGGCCGGAATGAGCAGTTCTTC
CASSPPGRGGRNEQFF
>few|TRBV4-3|13|TRBD2|TRBJ2-3
TGCGCCAGCAGCCGGGACTACACAGATACGCAGTATTTT
CASSRDYTDTQYF
>many|TRBV6-2/TRBV6-3|16|TRBD1|TRBJ2-7
TGTGCCAGCAGTTACTCTTCCGGGACAGGTCTTTACGAGCAGTACTTC
CASSYSSGTGLYEQYF
>few|TRBV20-1|14|NA|TRBJ1-6
TGCAGTGCTAAAGGGGCCCTGAATAATTCACCCCTCCACTTT
CSAKGALNNSPLHF
>many|TRBV5-1|14|TRBD2|TRBJ2-1
TGCGCCACCGGGACTAGCGGGAGTTGGGATGAGCAGTTCTTC
CATGTSGSWDEQFF
>NA|TRBV27|15|TRBD2|TRBJ2-4
TGTGCCAGCAGTCCCCTTCGACTAGCGAGCAACATTCAGTACTTC
CASSPLRLASNIQYF
>few|TRBV6-5|16|NA|TRBJ2-5
TGTGCCAGCAGTTACGAAGGTTTTACTGGCCAAGAGACCCAGTACTTC
CASSYEGFTGQETQYF
>few|TRBV6-1|16|NA|TRBJ2-7
TGTGCCAGCAGTCCCAACCCCGGGACAATCTCCTACGAGCAGTACTTC
CASSPNPGTISYEQYF
>few|TRBV5-6|15|NA|TRBJ2-2
TGTGCCAGCAGCCCGGGGCTACGGAACACCGGGGAGCTGTTTTTT
CASSPGLRNTGELFF
>many|TRBV4-3|15|TRBD1|TRBJ1-1
TGCGCCAGCAGCCAAGAACCCAGGGGGGGCACTGAAGCTTTCTTT
CASSQEPRGGTEAFF
>few|TRBV7-2|14|NA|TRBJ2-7
TGTGCCAGCAGCTTAAACCTTCCTCCCCTGGAGCAGTACTTC
CASSLNLPPLEQYF
>many|TRBV20-1|13|NA|TRBJ1-5
TGCAGCACCTCAACAATCGCCAATCAGCCCCAGCATTTT
CSTSTIANQPQHF
>NA|TRBV20-1|14|TRBD2|TRBJ2-3
TGCAGTGCTAACGGGGGGTGGGGCACAGATACGCAGTATTTT
CSANGGWGTDTQYF
>few|TRBV28|14|NA|TRBJ2-2
TGTGCCAGCAGGAGGACTGTAAACACCGGGGAGCTGTTTTTT
CASRRTVNTGELFF
>many|TRBV12-3/TRBV12-4|14|NA|TRBJ2-3
TGTGCCAGCACCCTCAAGGCGGGCACAGATACGCAGTATTTT
CASTLKAGTDTQYF
>NA|TRBV20-1|10|NA|TRBJ1-1
TGCAGTGCTTTTACCCCAGGAGCTTTCTTT
CSAFTPGAFF
>few|TRBV6-1|15|TRBD2|TRBJ2-1
TGTGCCAGCAGACAGACTAGCGGGGTAAACTATGAGCAGTTCTTC
CASRQTSGVNYEQFF
>few|TRBV12-3/TRBV12-4|13|NA|TRBJ1-4
TGTGCCAGCAGTTTCGCAACTAATGAAAAACTGTTTTTT
CASSFATNEKLFF
>NA|TRBV3-1|19|TRBD2|TRBJ2-1
TGTGCCAGCAGCCAGGACCCCCCGGGACTAGCGGGGGCGTACAATGAGCAGTTCTTC
CASSQDPPGLAGAYNEQFF
>many|TRBV20-1|11|NA|TRBJ2-7
TGCAGTGCCCAGATAGTCCACGAGCAGTACTTC
CSAQIVHEQYF
>few|TRBV4-2|16|NA|TRBJ2-3
TGTGCCAGCAGCCAAGTAATGACTCTCAGCACAGATACGCAGTATTTT
CASSQVMTLSTDTQYF
>many|TRBV20-1|15|TRBD1|TRBJ1-1
TGCAGTGCTAGCAGACCAGGGGGTGGTCTCACTGAAGCTTTCTTT
CSASRPGGGLTEAFF
>NA|TRBV5-1|16|TRBD2|TRBJ2-3
TGCGCCAGCAGCCGGACACTAGCGGGGGCCACAGATACGCAGTATTTT
CASSRTLAGATDTQYF
>many|TRBV7-6|15|TRBD2|TRBJ2-7
TGTGCCAGCAGCTTAGGGCTAGCGGGAAACAACGAGCAGTACTTC
CASSLGLAGNNEQYF
>NA|TRBV7-6|19|TRBD2|TRBJ2-4
TGTGCCAGCAGCTTAGTAGGGACTAGCGGGAGGGCCGACAAAAACATTCAGTACTTC
CASSLVGTSGRADKNIQYF
>many|TRBV29-1|13|TRBD1|TRBJ1-1
TGCAGCGTGCCGGGACAGGGGTATACTGAAGCTTTCTTT
CSVPGQGYTEAFF
>few|TRBV20-1|15|NA|TRBJ1-6
TGCAGTGCTAGTAGATTGGGACCTGGTAATTCACCCCTCCACTTT
CSASRLGPGNSPLHF
>NA|TRBV3-1|18|TRBD1|TRBJ2-6
TGTGCCAGCAGCCCGGGACAGGGAGCCGTCTCTGGGGCCAACGTCCTGACTTTC
CASSPGQGAVSGANVLTF
>NA|TRBV11-2|16|TRBD2|TRBJ2-1
TGTGCCAGCAGCTTAGATAGCGGCGGGAGTTACAATGAGCAGTTCTTC
CASSLDSGGSYNEQFF
>many|TRBV19|15|NA|TRBJ2-1
TGTGCCAGTAGTATCGGGTACAGCTCCTACAATGAGCAGTTCTTC
CASSIGYSSYNEQFF
>NA|TRBV7-2|15|TRBD2|TRBJ2-7
TGTGCCAGCAGCCTTTACCCCCGGGAGGGCTACGAGCAGTACTTC
CASSLYPREGYEQYF
>few|TRBV3-1|12|NA|TRBJ1-5
TGTGCCAGCGGGACACTTAATCAGCCCCAGCATTTT
CASGTLNQPQHF